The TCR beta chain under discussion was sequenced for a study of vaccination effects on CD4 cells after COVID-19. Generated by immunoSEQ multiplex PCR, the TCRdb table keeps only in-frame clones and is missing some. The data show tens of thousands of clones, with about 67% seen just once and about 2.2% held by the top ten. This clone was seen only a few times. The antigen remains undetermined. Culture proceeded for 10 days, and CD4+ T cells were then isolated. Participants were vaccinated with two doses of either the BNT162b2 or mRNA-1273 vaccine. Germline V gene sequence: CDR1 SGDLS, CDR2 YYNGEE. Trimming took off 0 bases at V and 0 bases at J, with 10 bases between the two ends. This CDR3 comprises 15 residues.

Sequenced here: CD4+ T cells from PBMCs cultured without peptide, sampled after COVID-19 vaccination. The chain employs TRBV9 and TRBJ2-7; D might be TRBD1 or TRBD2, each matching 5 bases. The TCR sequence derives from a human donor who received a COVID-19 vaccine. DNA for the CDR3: TGTGCCAGCAGCGTAGGTTCAGGGAGCTCCTACGAGCAGTACGTC. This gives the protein CASSVGSGSSYEQYV.